This TCR beta chain comes out of a study of blood T cell repertoires in COVID-19. Whole-study context: Whether acute or convalescent, the COVID-19 samples came from the United States, Italy and Spain. From T cells, B-cell-depleted T cells, or PBMCs came the material, which was cDNA or gDNA.

Source study methods: By means of reference gene primer amplification, nucleated cell counts were estimated. Profiled with immunoSEQ multiplex PCR; TCRdb holds only in-frame clones, not every one. That table gives V, J and clone size, and the DNA gave D and trimming. In the table there are approximately 82,000 clones, approximately 86% of which are singletons. V was pared by 4 bases and J by 2 bases, with 17 bases between. Germline V CDR1 and CDR2: MNHEY, SMNVEV (reference sequence). The CDR3 totals 16 residues. The J gene is TRBJ1-2, the V gene TRBV27; no clear D. The sequenced material came from peripheral blood. The TCR sequence derives from a woman between 70 and 85 years old with active or convalescent COVID-19. The CDR3 spells CASSSQADLLNYGYTF. The CDR3 coding sequence is TGTGCCAGCAGTTCCCAGGCGGACTTATTAAACTATGGCTACACCTTC.